The T cell receptor beta chain under discussion was sequenced for a study of T cell responses to AZD1222 COVID-19 vaccine. J gave up 5 bases and V 5 bases, and 8 bases lay outside the gene matches. The CDR3 extends over 15 amino acids. Germline-derived CDR1 and CDR2 are SGHVS and FQNEAQ. About this clone itself: Its antigen is undetermined.

Study observations and caveats: The span of vaccine-associated CD4 TCRs extended across spike, with dominance at 160-218 and 743-854.

Sequencing was performed with immunoSEQ multiplex PCR; in TCRdb, only in-frame clones are kept and a portion is missing. The table has tens of thousands of clones, approximately 88% seen once. Specimen: peripheral blood, collected on day 0 of AZD1222 vaccination. V usage is TRBV7-8 and J usage is TRBJ1-4, with TRBD1 identical over 7 bases. The clonotype was recovered from an adult in good health. The CDR3 DNA follows: TGTGCCAGCAGCCCATGGACAGGTGGGAATGAAAAACTGTTTTTT. This codes for CASSPWTGGNEKLFF.